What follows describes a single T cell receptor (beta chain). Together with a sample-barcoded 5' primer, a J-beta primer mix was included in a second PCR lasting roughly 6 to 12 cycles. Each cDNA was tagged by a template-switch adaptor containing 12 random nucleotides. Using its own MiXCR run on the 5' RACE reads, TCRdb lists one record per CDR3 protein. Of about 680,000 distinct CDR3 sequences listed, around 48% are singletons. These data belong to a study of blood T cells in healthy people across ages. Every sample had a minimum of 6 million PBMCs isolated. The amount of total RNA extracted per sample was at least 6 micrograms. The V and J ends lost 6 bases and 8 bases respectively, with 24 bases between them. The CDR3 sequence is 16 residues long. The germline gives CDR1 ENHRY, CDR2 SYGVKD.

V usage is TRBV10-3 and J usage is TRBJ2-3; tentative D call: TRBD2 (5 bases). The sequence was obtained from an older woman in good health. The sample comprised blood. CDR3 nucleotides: TGTGCCATCAGCGGGTCTGTAGCGACGGCACAGTCTACGCAGTATTTT. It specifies CAISGSVATAQSTQYF.